This TCR beta chain appears in the sequencing data of a study of beta chain features in type 1 diabetes. In its sample, this clone was seen a few times. The germline V gene encodes CDR1 MNHEY and CDR2 SMNVEV (reference sequence). The CDR3 runs 15 residues. V lost 5 bases to trimming and J lost 4 bases; unmatched junction nucleotides: 10. The whole isolated RNA underwent reverse transcription, so sequencing captured expressed TCRB transcripts. Here immunoSEQ multiplex PCR was the method, and the copy in TCRdb shows in-frame clones only, minus some. This sample has 900,000 or so clones, with roughly 15% found just once.

Input material: naive CD4+ T cells from blood. The V call is TRBV27, the J call TRBJ1-1; TRBD1 agrees at 7 bases. The receptor was derived from a woman aged 18-29 years in good health. CDR3 protein: CASSVRQGGGTEAFF. The CDR3 nucleotides read TGTGCCAGCAGTGTCCGACAGGGCGGGGGCACTGAAGCTTTCTTT.